This T cell receptor (beta chain) was recorded in a study of OX40 agonist ivuxolimab in advanced cancers. Sequenced by immunoSEQ multiplex PCR; TCRdb stores in-frame clones only, minus some. Altogether tens of thousands of clones are present, 80% to 95% being singletons, with the ten largest covering about a quarter. V was pared by 0 bases and J by 5 bases, with 13 bases between. The CDR3 runs to 15 residues. In germline, CDR1 is SGHDN, CDR2 FVKESK. This receptor was taken from an adult with an advanced solid tumor such as melanoma, head and neck, liver or kidney cancer. This sequence joins TRBV14 and TRBJ2-5, with D perhaps being TRBD1 or TRBD2 (5 bases each). The sequencing here drew on CD4+ or CD8+ T cells sorted from blood, taken in a trial of the OX40 agonist ivuxolimab. The CDR3 loop is CASSQEEWGRETQYF. CDR3 nucleotides: TGTGCCAGCAGCCAAGAGGAGTGGGGACGGGAGACCCAGTACTTC.